Below are 31 T cell receptor beta chains sequenced from a single sample in a study of T-cell memory formation after mild COVID-19. In TCRdb, the 5' RACE reads were re-called with MiXCR into one record per CDR3 protein. The sample gives 540,000 or so distinct CDR3 sequences, about a fifth of which show up once; around 12% is in the top ten. Material: PBMCs or a T cell subset sorted from them (not recorded which). The receptor source for this set is an adult woman who had mild COVID-19 (a few samples of this study predate the infection). Cell type and time point are not known.

The chain has TRBV24-1 and TRBJ1-5; D possibly corresponds to TRBD1 (6 bases). Germline V CDR1 and CDR2: KGHDR, SFDVKD. The CDR3 runs 19 residues. The ends were cut back, 4 bases at V and 0 bases at J, with 21 bases in the middle. The CDR3 bases are TGTGCCACCAGTGACTATCGGGACACTGCAATAAATAGCAATCAGCCCCAGCATTTT. As protein: CATSDYRDTAINSNQPQHF.

V gene TRBV6-5 combines with J gene TRBJ2-3, with D possibly being TRBD2 (7 bases). The ends were cut back, 0 bases at V and 2 bases at J, with 18 bases in the middle. This CDR3 spans 18 amino acids. Germline CDR1 reads MNHEY; CDR2 reads SVGAGI. The CDR3 DNA is TGTGCCAGCAGTTACTCCTCGAGTGGACGGGGGGCCACAGATACGCAGTATTTT. It codes for CASSYSSSGRGATDTQYF.

This clonotype was counted at least ten times. The chain links TRBV7-8 to TRBJ2-4; no clear D. The CDR3 contains 14 residues. CDR1 and CDR2 from the germline V gene are SGHVS and FQNEAQ. The V end lost 5 bases, the J end lost 1 base, and 9 bases lay between the germline ends. CDR3 in amino acids: CASSKGTAKNIQYF. Here the CDR3 DNA reads TGTGCCAGCAGCAAGGGTACGGCCAAAAACATTCAGTACTTC.

This clonotype was recorded at least ten times. The CDR3 loop reads CSVEFGREQFF. The DNA for the CDR3 is TGCAGCGTTGAATTCGGTCGTGAGCAGTTCTTC. The chain has TRBV29-1 and TRBJ2-1; D gene uncertain. Trimming left V 2 bases short and J 9 bases short, with 8 bases between. CDR3 length: 11 amino acids. The germline V gene has CDR1 SQVTM and CDR2 ANQGSEA.

In this sample, this clonotype turned up many times. The rearrangement joins TRBV18 to TRBJ2-5; unclear D gene. Trimming pared 8 bases from V and 1 base from J, leaving 5 bases between. The CDR3 has 11 residues. Per the germline V gene, CDR1 is KGHSH and CDR2 is LQKENI. CDR3 amino acids: CASSPQETQYF. The CDR3 DNA is TGTGCCAGCAGCCCCCAAGAGACCCAGTACTTC.

This sequence joins TRBV3-1 and TRBJ1-6, with 7 nucleotides matching TRBD1. Looked up from germline, CDR1 is LGHDT and CDR2 is YNNKEL (reference sequence). Trimming at V came to 1 base and at J to 9 bases, leaving 6 bases not matched to a gene. The CDR3 consists of 15 residues. CDR3 nucleotide sequence: TGTGCCAGCAGCCAAGGCGGGACAGTGGTTTCACCCCTCCACTTT. This gives the protein CASSQGGTVVSPLHF. The full variable domain, in which reference TRBV3-1 and TRBJ1-6 provide the parts outside the CDR3, is DTAVSQTPKYLVTQMGNDKSIKCEQNLGHDTMYWYKQDSKKFLKIMFSYNNKELIINETVPNRFSPKSPDKAHLNLHINSLELGDSAVYFCASSQGGTVVSPLHFGNGTRLTVT.

The chain has TRBV25-1 and TRBJ2-2, with TRBD2 as a possible D gene (5 bases). Trimming cost V 4 bases and J 11 bases, with 23 bases left between them. Germline loops: CDR1 MGHDK, CDR2 SYGVNS. The CDR3 has 16 amino acids. As DNA, the CDR3 is TGTGCCAGCAGTGGCTTCTTTGTACGGGAACCGGACGAGCTGTTTTTT. Amino acid sequence: CASSGFFVREPDELFF.

This clonotype showed up just a few times. This rearrangement joins TRBV4-1 to TRBJ1-1; TRBD1 aligns across 7 bases. The CDR3 spans 14 residues. The V gene's germline CDR1 is MGHRA and CDR2 YSYEKL. The junction had 7 bases not matched to a gene; V was cut back by 5 bases and J by 4 bases. CDR3 coding DNA: TGCGCCAGCAGCAAAAGACAGGGTATCACTGAAGCTTTCTTT. This translates into CASSKRQGITEAFF.

A few counts support this clonotype. The rearrangement joins TRBV10-3 to TRBJ2-7, with 12 bases fitting TRBD2. Per the germline V gene, CDR1 is ENHRY and CDR2 is SYGVKD. The CDR3 consists of 17 residues. Germline trimming cut 1 base from V and 6 bases from J; bases unmatched to any gene: 10. CDR3 protein: CAISEWYLAGGNREQYF. The CDR3 DNA reads as TGTGCCATCAGTGAGTGGTACCTAGCGGGAGGGAATCGCGAGCAGTACTTC.

This clonotype was observed a handful of times. The chain uses TRBV6-1 and TRBJ2-7; D ambiguous. The CDR3 loop spans 11 amino acids. Germline CDR1 and CDR2: MNHNS and SASEGT. Deletions cut 8 bases from V and 8 bases from J, with 13 bases between. The CDR3 sequence: CASVMSGKQYF. In DNA, the CDR3 is TGTGCCAGCGTCATGAGTGGGAAGCAGTACTTC.

This clonotype was seen more than once but under ten times. The chain combines TRBV10-3 with TRBJ2-2; D is possibly TRBD2 (5 bases). V lost 6 bases and J lost 0, with 11 bases in between. This CDR3 is built from 15 residues. Germline-derived CDR1 and CDR2 are ENHRY and SYGVKD. CDR3 DNA sequence: TGTGCCATCAGCAAACCGGGAACGAACACCGGGGAGCTGTTTTTT. Its protein product is CAISKPGTNTGELFF.

The chain has TRBV5-1 and TRBJ2-3; 9 bases are a match to TRBD1. In germline, CDR1 is SGHRS, CDR2 YFSETQ. The CDR3 extends over 17 amino acids. V lost 0 bases and J lost 6; bases outside the gene matches: 11. This CDR3 is CASSLAPGTGFLDTQYF. Written as DNA, the CDR3 is TGCGCCAGCAGCTTGGCCCCCGGGACAGGGTTTCTGGATACGCAGTATTTT.

The chain has TRBV7-8 and TRBJ2-2; a possible D gene is TRBD1 (6 bases). V was shortened by 5 bases and J by 11 bases, with 42 bases between the two germline ends. Germline CDR1 and CDR2: SGHVS and FQNEAQ. The length of the CDR3 is 22 residues. The CDR3 sequence is CASSPPPPNSAYLMDRTTELFF. The DNA for the CDR3 is TGTGCCAGCAGCCCCCCTCCGCCCAATAGTGCTTACCTGATGGACAGAACCACCGAGCTGTTTTTT.

About this clonotype: One junction end does not reproduce the germline sequence, and a read error may be involved. The V gene is TRBV6-4, the J gene TRBJ2-3; D not resolved. Germline values: CDR1 MRHNA, CDR2 SNTAGT. The CDR3 covers 12 residues. The CDR3 nucleotides are TGTTCCAGCAGTGACTCTGGCTATACGCAGTATTTT. This translates into CSSSDSGYTQYF.

Only a few counts were recorded for this clonotype. This chain joins TRBV12-3 or TRBV12-4 and TRBJ1-2, with D possibly matching TRBD1 (6 bases). The V end lost 6 bases, the J end lost 5 bases, and 16 bases lay between the germline ends. This CDR3 spans 14 amino acids. The CDR3 protein is CASSRGGQGYGYTF. In nucleotides, the CDR3 is TGTGCCAGCAGCAGAGGGGGGCAGGGGTATGGCTACACCTTC.

The rearrangement links TRBV15 to TRBJ2-5; 11 bases map to TRBD1. CDR1 and CDR2 from the germline V gene are LNHNV and YYDKDF (reference sequence). J was trimmed by 5 bases and V by 0 bases; bases with no gene match: 8. The CDR3 covers 17 residues. The CDR3 sequence: CATSRDPGQGAWETQYF. CDR3 in DNA: TGTGCCACCAGCAGAGATCCCGGACAGGGGGCATGGGAGACCCAGTACTTC.

This chain uses TRBV29-1 with TRBJ2-7; 8 nucleotides align to TRBD1. Germline V CDR1 and CDR2: SQVTM, ANQGSEA. The junction had 9 bases not matched to a gene; V was cut back by 3 bases and J by 5 bases. The CDR3 covers 14 residues. DNA of the CDR3: TGCAGCGTTGATCAAGGACAGGGAGTCCACGAGCAGTACTTC. The encoded protein is CSVDQGQGVHEQYF.

This clonotype was detected a few times. J is TRBJ2-3 and V is TRBV9, with 12 bases fitting TRBD2. CDR3 length equals 18 residues. V dropped 0 bases and J dropped 1; count of bases not matched to a gene: 6. Looked up from germline, CDR1 is SGDLS and CDR2 is YYNGEE. The CDR3 is CASSVGPSGGARTDTQYF. The DNA for the CDR3 is TGTGCCAGCAGCGTAGGGCCTAGCGGGGGGGCCCGCACAGATACGCAGTATTTT.

This clonotype occurred many times. The chain has TRBV7-2 and TRBJ2-7; no clear D. This CDR3 comprises 11 residues. Trimming cost V 5 bases and J 3 bases, with 5 bases left between them. Germline V gene lookup returns CDR1 SGHTA and CDR2 FQGNSA. As DNA, the CDR3 is TGTGCCAGCAGCCAAGTCTACGAGCAGTACTTC. It specifies CASSQVYEQYF.

This clonotype was counted between two and nine times. The chain has TRBV24-1 and TRBJ1-5; D gene uncertain. Germline V gives CDR1 KGHDR, CDR2 SFDVKD. Trimming pared 4 bases from V and 7 bases from J, leaving 22 bases between. This CDR3 has 17 residues. DNA for the CDR3: TGTGCCACCAGTGAGGGTCTGGGCACGGGCAGAGGGCAGCCCCAGCATTTT. As protein: CATSEGLGTGRGQPQHF.

The table lists this clonotype with a few counts. The chain couples TRBV10-3 to TRBJ2-5; 7 bases fit TRBD2. Losses at the gene ends were 8 bases for V and 4 bases for J; bases not matched to a gene: 7. Per germline, CDR1 ENHRY and CDR2 SYGVKD. This CDR3 comprises 13 residues. The CDR3 sequence: CAISPSGRETQYF. Written as DNA, the CDR3 is TGTGCCATCTCTCCTAGCGGCAGAGAGACCCAGTACTTC.

V is TRBV24-1 and J is TRBJ2-1, with 12 bases identical to TRBD2. The CDR3 contains 20 residues. Trimming cost V 2 bases and J 4 bases; bases outside gene matches: 14. Looked up from germline, CDR1 is KGHDR and CDR2 is SFDVKD. The CDR3 coding sequence is TGTGCCACCAGTGATTCCCCTCTGACTAGCGGGAGTGTCCGTTACAATGAGCAGTTCTTC. Amino acid sequence: CATSDSPLTSGSVRYNEQFF.

This chain uses TRBV30 with TRBJ2-5; a weak D match, TRBD2 (6 bases). Trimming left V 4 bases short and J 1 base short, with 13 bases between. The CDR3 runs 14 residues. CDR1 is GTSNPN and CDR2 is SVGIG in the germline V gene (reference sequence). The CDR3 protein is CAWTRAGTQETQYF. Written as DNA, the CDR3 is TGTGCCTGGACGCGGGCGGGAACCCAAGAGACCCAGTACTTC.

The sample holds a few counts of this clonotype. The chain carries TRBV15 and TRBJ2-3; a weak D match, TRBD2 (6 bases). Per the germline V gene, CDR1 is LNHNV and CDR2 is YYDKDF (reference sequence). The CDR3 has 16 amino acids. The ends were cut back, 1 base at V and 5 bases at J, with 16 bases in the middle. CDR3 region: CATSRVKRVGLDTQYF. The CDR3 DNA sequence: TGTGCCACCAGCAGAGTCAAGCGGGTGGGCTTAGATACGCAGTATTTT.

A few counts support this clonotype. In DNA form, the CDR3 reads TGTGCCAGCAGCGTAGAAAGAGATACGCAGTATTTT. It specifies CASSVERDTQYF. The V and J genes are TRBV9 and TRBJ2-3, with D hard to call. This CDR3 spans 12 amino acids. Trimming took off 0 bases at V and 5 bases at J, with 4 bases between the two ends. The germline V gene has CDR1 SGDLS and CDR2 YYNGEE. Filled out from reference TRBV9 and TRBJ2-3, the complete variable domain reads DSGVTQTPKHLITATGQRVTLRCSPRSGDLSVYWYQQSLDQGLQFLIQYYNGEERAKGNILERFSAQQFPDLHSELNLSSLELGDSALYFCASSVERDTQYFGPGTRLTVL.

This clonotype was recorded a few times. This chain links TRBV6-2 or TRBV6-3 with TRBJ2-1, with 11 nucleotides matching TRBD1. The germline CDR1 and CDR2 sequences are MNHEY and SVGEGT. There are 19 residues in the CDR3. V lost 6 bases to trimming and J lost 3 bases; unmatched junction nucleotides: 16. CDR3 coding DNA: TGTGCCAGCAGACCGGGACAGGGGGTGGGGGTCACACTCTACAATGAGCAGTTCTTC. This gives the protein CASRPGQGVGVTLYNEQFF.

The chain has TRBV6-5 and TRBJ2-2, with 7 bases aligning to TRBD2. CDR3 length: 15 amino acids. CDR1 and CDR2 from the germline V gene are MNHEY and SVGAGI. V shed 0 bases, J shed 7 bases, and the junction held 5 bases outside the gene matches. The CDR3 DNA reads as TGTGCCAGCAGTTACTCGATCGGGACTAACGGGGAGCTGTTTTTT. Translating it yields CASSYSIGTNGELFF.

Many counts were recorded for this clonotype. The chain joins TRBV12-3 or TRBV12-4 to TRBJ1-4; no firm D call. Trimming took 7 bases from V and 0 from J, leaving 6 bases between them. The length of the CDR3 is 13 residues. The CDR3 region has the DNA TGTGCCAGCAAGCGTTCAACTAATGAAAAACTGTTTTTT. This encodes CASKRSTNEKLFF.

This clonotype showed up just a few times. The chain combines TRBV27 with TRBJ2-1, with TRBD2 matching 11 bases. The germline V gene has CDR1 MNHEY and CDR2 SMNVEV (reference sequence). This CDR3 comprises 17 residues. After removal of 0 bases from V and 7 bases from J, the junction contained 8 bases not matched to a gene. The CDR3: CASSLSIRSGRDNEQFF. The CDR3 DNA is TGTGCCAGCAGTTTATCGATCCGTAGCGGGAGGGATAATGAGCAGTTCTTC.

This clonotype occurred a few times. The V call is TRBV7-6, the J call TRBJ2-2; 7 nucleotides match TRBD2. The J segment lost 4 bases and the V segment lost 0 bases, leaving 2 bases of the junction unmatched. This CDR3 region has 15 residues. CDR1 is SGHVS, CDR2 FNYEAQ, per germline. CDR3 sequence: CASSLAGGPTGELFF. The CDR3 DNA reads TGTGCCAGCAGCTTAGCGGGAGGGCCCACCGGGGAGCTGTTTTTT.

In its sample, this clonotype was seen a few times. V gene TRBV29-1 combines with J gene TRBJ1-1, with TRBD1 matching over 9 bases. CDR1 and CDR2 from the germline V gene are SQVTM and ANQGSEA. The CDR3 is 13 residues long. Trimming at V came to 2 bases and at J to 6 bases, leaving 4 bases not matched to a gene. The DNA for the CDR3 is TGCAGCGTTGAAAGACAGGGGGAGGCTGAAGCTTTCTTT. This encodes CSVERQGEAEAFF.